Each of the 25 T cell receptor beta chains below was sequenced from the same sample in a study of T-cell memory formation after mild COVID-19. TCRdb reprocessed the 5' RACE reads with MiXCR, giving one entry per CDR3 protein. The sample shows about half a million distinct CDR3 sequences, about 20% of them seen only once. Sequenced material: PBMCs or a T cell subset sorted from them (not recorded which). Receptor source: an adult woman who had mild COVID-19 (a few samples of this study predate the infection). Cell type and time point are not known.

V and J are TRBV11-1 and TRBJ2-3; 7 bases fit TRBD1. This CDR3 is built from 16 residues. Germline V gene sequence: CDR1 SGHAT, CDR2 FQDESV (reference sequence). V was clipped by 6 bases and J by 2 bases; unmatched bases: 11. The CDR3, as DNA: TGTGCCAGCAGTTCGGGGAAGGGGGCGGTCACAGATACGCAGTATTTT. It encodes CASSSGKGAVTDTQYF.

The chain has TRBV3-1 and TRBJ1-2, with D uncertain. The CDR3 length is 13 residues. The V end lost 1 base, the J end lost 2 bases, and 5 bases lay between the germline ends. Germline-derived CDR1 and CDR2 are LGHDT and YNNKEL (reference sequence). The CDR3 DNA is TGTGCCAGCAGCCAAGCAGGAAACTATGGCTACACCTTC. The encoded protein is CASSQAGNYGYTF.

This clonotype was seen many times. The chain has TRBV27 and TRBJ1-5; 7 bases agree with TRBD1. The J segment lost 2 bases and the V segment lost 6 bases, leaving 4 bases of the junction unmatched. The CDR3 is 14 amino acids. Germline CDR1 MNHEY, CDR2 SMNVEV (reference sequence). CDR3 sequence reads: CASRHTGGNQPQHF. CDR3 bases: TGTGCCAGCAGACACACAGGGGGCAATCAGCCCCAGCATTTT.

The J gene is TRBJ2-7, the V gene TRBV24-1, with D perhaps matching TRBD2 (6 bases). Germline values: CDR1 KGHDR, CDR2 SFDVKD. The V end lost 2 bases, the J end lost 9 bases, and 16 bases lay between the germline ends. This CDR3 contains 14 residues. This CDR3 reads CATSDSGTATWQYF. The CDR3 region has the DNA TGTGCCACCAGTGATTCCGGGACTGCTACGTGGCAGTACTTC.

The rearrangement uses TRBV5-1 and TRBJ2-1; D ambiguous. CDR1 is SGHRS and CDR2 is YFSETQ in the germline V gene. V lost 0 bases to trimming and J lost 3 bases, with 16 bases between them. The CDR3 length is 17 residues. The CDR3: CASSLGRPDRLYNEQFF. The CDR3 DNA reads TGCGCCAGCAGCTTGGGACGGCCCGACCGCCTCTACAATGAGCAGTTCTTC.

The V call is TRBV7-9, the J call TRBJ2-7; the match to TRBD1 covers 9 bases. The trim removed 5 bases at V and 7 bases at J, leaving 6 bases unmatched. The CDR3 consists of 13 residues. The germline V gene encodes CDR1 SEHNR and CDR2 FQNEAQ (reference sequence). CDR3 sequence reads: CASSPGTGKEQYF. CDR3 in DNA: TGTGCCAGCAGCCCCGGGACAGGGAAGGAGCAGTACTTC.

The rearrangement joins TRBV9 to TRBJ2-7; weak D call: TRBD2 (6 bases). The length of the CDR3 is 16 residues. Per the germline V gene, CDR1 is SGDLS and CDR2 is YYNGEE. The ends were cut back, 0 bases at V and 2 bases at J, with 15 bases in the middle. The CDR3 DNA sequence: TGTGCCAGCAGCGTAGGGGTTCCAGGAGGGACCTACGAGCAGTACTTC. Translating it yields CASSVGVPGGTYEQYF.

There are a few counts of this clonotype. The chain recombines TRBV13 with TRBJ2-7; D is unresolved. Germline values: CDR1 PRHDT, CDR2 FYEKMQ (reference sequence). V lost 5 bases, J lost 5 bases, and 7 bases lay in between. The CDR3 totals 11 residues. The CDR3 sequence: CASSKADEQYF. In DNA form, the CDR3 reads TGTGCCAGCAGCAAGGCGGACGAGCAGTACTTC.

This clonotype was seen only once. V is TRBV7-9 and J is TRBJ1-4, with a possible D match to TRBD1 (6 bases). The length of the CDR3 is 14 residues. The V gene lost 4 bases and the J gene lost 5 bases, with 11 bases spanning the gap. The germline CDR1 and CDR2 sequences are SEHNR and FQNEAQ (reference sequence). The CDR3 nucleotides read TGTGCCAGCAGCTCGGACAGCCTAAATGAAAAACTGTTTTTT. Translation: CASSSDSLNEKLFF.

J is TRBJ1-2 and V is TRBV7-8; D is undetermined. Deletions cut 1 base from V and 6 bases from J, with 15 bases between. The CDR3 is 15 residues long. The germline gives CDR1 SGHVS, CDR2 FQNEAQ. CDR3 nucleotide sequence: TGTGCCAGCAGCTTAGTCGGCAACCCTGGGAATGGCTACACCTTC. Translation: CASSLVGNPGNGYTF.

This sequence joins TRBV6-1 and TRBJ2-3; the D is unclear. This CDR3 has 15 residues. Germline CDR1 and CDR2: MNHNS and SASEGT. Deletions cut 1 base from V and 0 bases from J, with 8 bases between. The CDR3 region has the DNA TGTGCCAGCAGTGAAGGGGTTGGGAGCACAGATACGCAGTATTTT. It is translated as CASSEGVGSTDTQYF.

The chain uses TRBV1 and TRBJ2-4. TRBV1 is a known pseudogene. CDR3 size: 15 residues. CDR3: CTSSQEVGTKNIQYF. The CDR3 bases are TGCACCAGCAGCCAAGAGGTCGGTACCAAAAACATTCAGTACTTC.

Of note for this clonotype: Relative to the germline gene, one junction end is altered; a read error may explain this. V usage is TRBV15 and J usage is TRBJ2-3; D is ambiguous. The CDR3 covers 14 residues. Germline-derived CDR1 and CDR2 are LNHNV and YYDKDF (reference sequence). Here the CDR3 DNA reads TGTGCCACCAGGAGAGAGTTTAGCACAGATACGCAGTATTTT. This gives the protein CATRREFSTDTQYF.

The chain has TRBV10-3 and TRBJ2-7; no reliable D call. The germline CDR1 and CDR2 sequences are ENHRY and SYGVKD. V lost 0 bases and J 3 bases, leaving 21 bases between the germline ends. This CDR3 is built from 18 residues. The CDR3 region has the DNA TGTGCCATCAGTGAGTCGGAAACCAATAGGGCAGGAAGCTACGAGCAGTACTTC. Its protein is CAISESETNRAGSYEQYF.

This sequence joins TRBV25-1 and TRBJ2-3, with 7 bases fitting TRBD2. The CDR3 runs 15 residues. The germline gives CDR1 MGHDK, CDR2 SYGVNS. Germline trimming cut 5 bases from V and 0 bases from J; bases unmatched to any gene: 5. CDR3 sequence reads: CASSSGDASTDTQYF. Here the CDR3 DNA reads TGTGCCAGCAGTAGCGGGGACGCTAGCACAGATACGCAGTATTTT.

This clonotype has a count of ten or more. At one end the junction does not follow the germline gene, possibly because of a read error. The chain uses TRBV5-1 and TRBJ2-1, with TRBD2 identical over 14 bases. The CDR3 sequence is 14 residues long. The germline V gene encodes CDR1 SGHRS and CDR2 YFSETQ. CDR3 sequence: CASSLGLAGDEQFF. CDR3 nucleotide sequence: TGTGCCAGCAGTTTGGGACTAGCGGGAGATGAGCAGTTCTTC.

The chain combines TRBV27 with TRBJ2-6; no clear D gene. The CDR3 extends over 14 amino acids. Trimming took 7 bases from V and 2 from J, leaving 9 bases between them. The germline V gene encodes CDR1 MNHEY and CDR2 SMNVEV (reference sequence). CDR3 residues: CASIRRPGANVLTF. Here the CDR3 DNA reads TGTGCCAGCATCAGAAGGCCTGGGGCCAACGTCCTGACTTTC.

CDR3 DNA sequence: TGTGCCAGTAGTATTACAGGGGGCTGGACAGATACGCAGTATTTT. Amino acid sequence: CASSITGGWTDTQYF. The chain has TRBV19 and TRBJ2-3; 9 bases align to TRBD1. The CDR3 sequence is 15 residues long. Losses at the gene ends were 3 bases for V and 3 bases for J; bases not matched to a gene: 4. Germline V gene lookup returns CDR1 LNHDA and CDR2 SQIVND (reference sequence).

This clonotype showed up just a few times. The chain has TRBV3-1 and TRBJ2-2; D possibly uses TRBD1 or TRBD2 (5 bases each). The CDR3 sequence is 15 residues long. Trimming took off 4 bases at V and 8 bases at J, with 17 bases between the two ends. Germline V gene sequence: CDR1 LGHDT, CDR2 YNNKEL (reference sequence). CDR3 nucleotide sequence: TGTGCCAGCAGCCCCACCGGGACCTTCATTGGGGAGCTGTTTTTT. Amino acid sequence: CASSPTGTFIGELFF. Together with reference TRBV3-1 and TRBJ2-2, the CDR3 gives the full variable domain: DTAVSQTPKYLVTQMGNDKSIKCEQNLGHDTMYWYKQDSKKFLKIMFSYNNKELIINETVPNRFSPKSPDKAHLNLHINSLELGDSAVYFCASSPTGTFIGELFFGEGSRLTVL.

This clonotype was seen a handful of times. The chain carries TRBV5-4 and TRBJ2-7; no definite D call. V lost 2 bases, J lost 5 bases, and 8 bases lay in between. The germline CDR1 and CDR2 sequences are SGHNT and YYREEE (reference sequence). The CDR3 consists of 12 residues. CDR3: CASSFSSNEQYF. In DNA, the CDR3 is TGTGCCAGCAGCTTTTCCAGCAACGAGCAGTACTTC.

This clonotype was seen only a few times. The chain combines TRBV5-1 with TRBJ2-7; D gene unclear. Germline V gives CDR1 SGHRS, CDR2 YFSETQ. Trimming removed 0 bases at V and 2 bases at J, with 12 bases between. The CDR3 contains 15 residues. This CDR3 reads CASSLVPSGPYEQYF. The CDR3 nucleotides are TGCGCCAGCAGCTTGGTTCCGTCAGGACCCTACGAGCAGTACTTC.

The CDR3 coding sequence is TGCAGTGCCATACATACCCTGGGAGAGGGTCGGGGCGGCTACACCTTC. Translating gives CSAIHTLGEGRGGYTF. The chain carries TRBV20-1 and TRBJ1-2, with a tentative D call TRBD1 (5 bases). Trimming removed 6 bases from V and 8 bases from J, with 28 bases in between. Germline V CDR1 and CDR2: DFQATT, SNEGSKA (reference sequence). The CDR3 totals 16 residues.

This clonotype was recorded a few times. The chain links TRBV5-1 to TRBJ2-1, with unresolved D. V lost 8 bases and J lost 5, with 14 bases in between. This CDR3 has 13 amino acids. Germline loops: CDR1 SGHRS, CDR2 YFSETQ. The CDR3 protein is CASMMGVNNEQFF. The CDR3 nucleotides read TGCGCCAGTATGATGGGTGTAAACAATGAGCAGTTCTTC.

The CDR3 spells CASSYSSQRGGYNEQFF. CDR3 coding DNA: TGTGCCAGCAGTTACTCTTCCCAGCGGGGGGGCTACAATGAGCAGTTCTTC. V gene TRBV6-5 combines with J gene TRBJ2-1, with 10 bases lining up with TRBD2. Germline V CDR1 and CDR2: MNHEY, SVGAGI. Trimming removed 0 bases from V and 3 bases from J; junction bases left unmatched: 5. The CDR3 loop spans 17 amino acids.

This sequence joins TRBV7-2 and TRBJ2-1; 7 bases map to TRBD1. Germline V lookup: CDR1 SGHTA, CDR2 FQGNSA. The V gene end was trimmed by 5 bases and the J gene end by 0 bases; junction bases not matched to a gene: 10. This CDR3 has 17 amino acids. CDR3 amino acids: CASSKAGTASSYNEQFF. CDR3 sequence (DNA): TGTGCCAGCAGCAAAGCCGGGACAGCGAGCTCCTACAATGAGCAGTTCTTC.